This TCR beta chain comes out of a study of shared clonotypes between healthy human individuals. Using immunoSEQ multiplex PCR, the repertoire was profiled, and TCRdb retains in-frame clones only, with some absent. The data contain some 2,400,000 clones, more than 90% of them singletons. Germline lookup yields CDR1 SGHRS and CDR2 YFSETQ. V gave up 5 bases and J gave up 1 base, with 15 bases separating them. The CDR3 is made up of 15 amino acids. The donors, all of them Caucasian adults, lived in Nashville, Tennessee. Sample: naive CD4+ T cells sorted from blood. The subset: CD45RA+ positively selected. The source of this sequence is a man in his late teens or twenties in good health. The rearrangement links TRBV5-1 to TRBJ1-1; D not certain. The CDR3 is CASSLFAPTNTEAFF. In nucleotides, the CDR3 is TGCGCCAGCAGTCTCTTTGCTCCAACGAACACTGAAGCTTTCTTT. Variable domain in full (rest from reference TRBV5-1 and TRBJ1-1): KAGVTQTPRYLIKTRGQQVTLSCSPISGHRSVSWYQQTPGQGLQFLFEYFSETQRNKGNFPGRFSGRQFSNSRSEMNVSTLELGDSALYLCASSLFAPTNTEAFFGQGTRLTVV.